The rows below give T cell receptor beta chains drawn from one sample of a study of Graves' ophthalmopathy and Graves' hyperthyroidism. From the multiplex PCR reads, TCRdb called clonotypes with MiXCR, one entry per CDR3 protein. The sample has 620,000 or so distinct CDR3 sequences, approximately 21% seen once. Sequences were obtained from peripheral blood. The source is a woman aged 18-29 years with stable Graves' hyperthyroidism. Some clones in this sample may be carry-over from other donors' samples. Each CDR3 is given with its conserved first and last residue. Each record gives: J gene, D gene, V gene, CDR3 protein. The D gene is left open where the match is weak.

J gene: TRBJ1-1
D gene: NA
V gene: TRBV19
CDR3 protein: CASSIMVNTEAFF

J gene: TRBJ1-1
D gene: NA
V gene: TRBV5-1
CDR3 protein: CASSLGQGLEAFF

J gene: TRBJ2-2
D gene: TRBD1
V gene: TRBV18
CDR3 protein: CASSPNRGDTGELFF

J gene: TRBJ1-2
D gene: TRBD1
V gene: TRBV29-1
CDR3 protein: CSARTGYAANGYTF

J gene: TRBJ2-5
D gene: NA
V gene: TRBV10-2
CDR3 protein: CASTQNFGAQETQYF

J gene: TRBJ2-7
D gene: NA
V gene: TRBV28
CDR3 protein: CASRLGGGDPSYEQYF

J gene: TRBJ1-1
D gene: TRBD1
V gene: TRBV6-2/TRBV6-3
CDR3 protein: CASSLLTGKRTEAFF

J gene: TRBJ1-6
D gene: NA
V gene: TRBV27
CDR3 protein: CASSFVNSPLHF

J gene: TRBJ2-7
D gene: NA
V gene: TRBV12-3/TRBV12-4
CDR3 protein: CASRLEAYEQYF

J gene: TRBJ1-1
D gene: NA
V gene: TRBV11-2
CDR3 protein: CASSLVPLGTEAFF

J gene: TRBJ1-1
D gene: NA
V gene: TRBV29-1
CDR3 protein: CSGSGHLNTEAFF

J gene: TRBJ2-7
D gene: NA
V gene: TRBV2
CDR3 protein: CASSDWGAYEQYF

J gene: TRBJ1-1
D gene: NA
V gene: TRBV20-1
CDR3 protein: CSSLNSWVLKTEAFF

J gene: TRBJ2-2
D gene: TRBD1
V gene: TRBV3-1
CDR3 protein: CASSQEKGARNTGELFF

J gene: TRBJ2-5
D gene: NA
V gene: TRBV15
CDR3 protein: CATSTHGLDETQYF

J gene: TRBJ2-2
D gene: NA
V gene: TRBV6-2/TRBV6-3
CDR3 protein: CASSYSIFSSDTGELFF

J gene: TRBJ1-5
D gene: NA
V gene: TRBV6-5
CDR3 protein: CASSYSSASGRVQPQHF

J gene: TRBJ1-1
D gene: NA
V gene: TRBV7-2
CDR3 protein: CASSLAPTGRRLNTEAFF

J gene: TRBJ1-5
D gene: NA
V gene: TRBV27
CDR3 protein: CASSLMSSNRDGNQPQHF

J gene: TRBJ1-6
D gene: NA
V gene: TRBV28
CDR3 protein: CASSLQGDNSPLHF

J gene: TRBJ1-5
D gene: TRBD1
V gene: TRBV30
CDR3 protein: CAWTNRDRGFNQPQHF

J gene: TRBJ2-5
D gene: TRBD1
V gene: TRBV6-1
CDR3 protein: CASTPQGGTETQYF

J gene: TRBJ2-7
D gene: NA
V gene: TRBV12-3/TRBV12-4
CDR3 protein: CASSLTSYEQYF

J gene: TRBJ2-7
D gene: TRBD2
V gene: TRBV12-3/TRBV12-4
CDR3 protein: CASSITSSSGGRYEQYF

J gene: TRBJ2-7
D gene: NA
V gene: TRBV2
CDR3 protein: CASGGGIEFWEQYF

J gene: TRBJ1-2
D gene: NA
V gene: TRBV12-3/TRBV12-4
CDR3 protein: CASSLGPGEPYTF

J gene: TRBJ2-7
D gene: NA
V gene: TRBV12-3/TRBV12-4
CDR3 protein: CASSQGGNYEQYF

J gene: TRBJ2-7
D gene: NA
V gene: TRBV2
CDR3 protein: CASRESTVSYEQYF

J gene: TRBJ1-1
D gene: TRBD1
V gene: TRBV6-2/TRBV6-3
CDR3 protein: CASNHGTDAFF

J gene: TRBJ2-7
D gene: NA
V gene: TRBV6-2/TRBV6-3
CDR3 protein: CASSYLCFRPPF

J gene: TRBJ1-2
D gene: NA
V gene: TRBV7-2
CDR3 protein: CASSLEVASGYTF

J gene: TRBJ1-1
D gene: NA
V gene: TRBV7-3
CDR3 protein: CASSLTGMRTEAFF

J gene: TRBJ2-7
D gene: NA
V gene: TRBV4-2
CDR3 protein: CASRQELGVGSYEQYF

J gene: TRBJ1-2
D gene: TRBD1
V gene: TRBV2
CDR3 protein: CASSRPGQGAPEGYGYTF

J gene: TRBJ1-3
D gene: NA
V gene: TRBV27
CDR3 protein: CASSPTMSGNTIYF

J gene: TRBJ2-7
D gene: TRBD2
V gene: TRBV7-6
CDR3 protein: CASSLGGLATYYEQYF

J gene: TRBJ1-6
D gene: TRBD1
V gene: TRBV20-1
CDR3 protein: CSALPGTGEGSPLHF

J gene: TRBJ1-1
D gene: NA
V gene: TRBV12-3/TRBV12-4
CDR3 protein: CASTSSLYTEAFF

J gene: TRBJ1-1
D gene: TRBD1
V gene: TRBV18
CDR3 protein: CASSPRDSSSEAFF

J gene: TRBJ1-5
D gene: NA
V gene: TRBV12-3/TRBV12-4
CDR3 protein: CASSLWQGANQPQHF

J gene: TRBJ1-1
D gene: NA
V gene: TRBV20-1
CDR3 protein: CSAYLPLVNTEAFF

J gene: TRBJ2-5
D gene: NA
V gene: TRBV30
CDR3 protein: CAWKVVGGPRETQYF

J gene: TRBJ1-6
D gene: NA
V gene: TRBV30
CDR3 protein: CAWLAGQYNSPLHF

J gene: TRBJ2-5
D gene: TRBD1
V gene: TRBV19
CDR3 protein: CASSIGPGGAKTQYF

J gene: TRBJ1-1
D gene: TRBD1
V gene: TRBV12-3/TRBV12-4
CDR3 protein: CASSHLPGGTRTEAFF

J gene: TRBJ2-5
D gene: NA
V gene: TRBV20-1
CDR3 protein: CSAGRDPRWETQYF

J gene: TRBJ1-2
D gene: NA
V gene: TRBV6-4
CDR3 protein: CASSDSFGRGGYTF

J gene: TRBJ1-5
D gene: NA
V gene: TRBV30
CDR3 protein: CAWSVGGHINQPQHF

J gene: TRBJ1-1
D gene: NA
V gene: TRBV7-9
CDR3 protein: CASSENSMNTEAFF

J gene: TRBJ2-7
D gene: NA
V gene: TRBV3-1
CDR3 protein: CASSQKQGYEQYF

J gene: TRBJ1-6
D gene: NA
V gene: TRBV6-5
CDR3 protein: CASSYGRGSNSPLHF

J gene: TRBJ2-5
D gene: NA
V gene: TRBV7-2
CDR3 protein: CASSPPSVETQYF

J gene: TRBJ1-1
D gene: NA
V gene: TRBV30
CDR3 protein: CAWSFSGRNTEAFF

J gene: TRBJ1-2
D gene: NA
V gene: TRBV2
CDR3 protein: CASSQTDPLVNGYTF

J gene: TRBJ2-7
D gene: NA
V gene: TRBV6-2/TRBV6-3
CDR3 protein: CASSLAYIRDVEGSYEQYF

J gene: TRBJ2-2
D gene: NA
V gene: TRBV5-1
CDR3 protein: CASSQAWGQGTGELFF

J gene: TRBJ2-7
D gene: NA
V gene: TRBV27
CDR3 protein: CASSFSTGRYEQYF

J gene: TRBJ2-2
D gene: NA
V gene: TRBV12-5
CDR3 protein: CASGLVLAASTGELFF

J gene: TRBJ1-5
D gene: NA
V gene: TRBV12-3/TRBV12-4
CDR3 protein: CASSWQGTQPQHF

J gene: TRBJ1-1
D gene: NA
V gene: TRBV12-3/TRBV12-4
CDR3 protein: CASSHGTNNTEAFF